A selection of T cell receptor beta chains follows, all from one sample in a study of control samples from healthy donors and cancer patients. Generated by immunoSEQ multiplex PCR, the TCRdb table keeps only in-frame clones and is missing some. Of around 82,000 clones in the sample, about nine tenths were seen once. The sequenced sample consisted of blood. These receptors originate from a man in his fifties or sixties in good health. Both conserved end residues are part of each CDR3. The D gene is left open where the match is weak.

>.|TRBJ2-1|TRBV6-5|15
CASSYQGGSYNEQFF
>.|TRBJ1-5|TRBV5-6|14
CASSLFSTNQPQHF
>.|TRBJ1-5|TRBV12-5|15
CASGSSGRLNQPQHF
>TRBD1|TRBJ2-2|TRBV2|15
CASDGQGRDTGELFF
>.|TRBJ2-5|TRBV14|16
CASSQGLGGRKETQYF
>.|TRBJ2-3|TRBV5-4|16
CASSLNRGAVADTQYF
>.|TRBJ2-1|TRBV6-5|13
CASSGKAGGEQFF
>.|TRBJ1-1|TRBV7-2|15
CASSLPFDSLREAFF
>.|TRBJ1-3|TRBV27|17
CASSFDLFNFSGNTIYF
>TRBD2|TRBJ2-4|TRBV15|21
CATKGPSVGTSGGVPKNIQYF
>TRBD1|TRBJ1-2|TRBV2|16
CASSETAPRQGEGYTF
>TRBD1|TRBJ1-6|TRBV3-1/TRBV3-2|16
CASSLGRDRINSPLHF
>TRBD1|TRBJ2-7|TRBV5-1|15
CASSSLGQGANEQYF
>TRBD1|TRBJ1-1|TRBV4-2|15
CASSQEVRGHTEAFF
>.|TRBJ2-1|TRBV24-1|14
CATSDIAFGNEQFF
>.|TRBJ2-5|TRBV5-1|15
CASSLAGQSVETQYF
>.|TRBJ1-6|TRBV5-1|15
CASSLGDGPGSPLHF
>.|TRBJ2-1|TRBV3-1/TRBV3-2|16
CASSQWGGLRNNEQFF